The count of the clone carrying this T cell receptor beta chain is one. Original analysis: Amplification with reference gene primers provided the estimates of nucleated cell counts. Method: immunoSEQ multiplex PCR; TCRdb's copy keeps in-frame clones and lacks some. The DNA was the basis for D and trimming; V, J and clone size are from that table. The sample contains fewer than 120,000 clones, approximately 82% of which appear only once. The data originate from a study of blood T cell repertoires in COVID-19. Study-wide context: T cells, B-cell-depleted T cells, or PBMCs provided the cDNA or gDNA that served as material.

The V gene lost 5 bases and the J gene lost 6 bases, with 14 bases spanning the gap. The CDR3 runs to 14 residues. Germline lookup yields CDR1 MNHEY and CDR2 SVGAGI. Source material: peripheral blood. This TCR was recovered from a woman of 80 years or more with acute or convalescent COVID-19. V is TRBV6-5 and J is TRBJ1-3; D unresolved. CDR3 bases: TGTGCCAGCAGTCCACAGCTTTCCCTAAACACCATATATTTT. Encoded protein: CASSPQLSLNTIYF.